This TCR beta chain was observed in a study of control samples from healthy donors and cancer patients. V lost 5 bases to trimming and J lost 1 base; unmatched junction nucleotides: 7. Germline assignment: CDR1 SGHTA and CDR2 FQGTGA. The CDR3 extends over 15 amino acids. TCRdb keeps only in-frame clones here, not all; method: immunoSEQ multiplex PCR. In the table there are some 34,000 clones, 93% of which are singletons. This sequence was found in a man aged 35-49 years with colorectal cancer. Sequenced sample: PBMCs. The chain is built from TRBV7-3 and TRBJ1-1; the match to TRBD1 covers 7 bases. The DNA of the CDR3 is TGTGCCAGCAGCCAAAACAGGGGAAGGAACACTGAAGCTTTCTTT. Encoded protein: CASSQNRGRNTEAFF.